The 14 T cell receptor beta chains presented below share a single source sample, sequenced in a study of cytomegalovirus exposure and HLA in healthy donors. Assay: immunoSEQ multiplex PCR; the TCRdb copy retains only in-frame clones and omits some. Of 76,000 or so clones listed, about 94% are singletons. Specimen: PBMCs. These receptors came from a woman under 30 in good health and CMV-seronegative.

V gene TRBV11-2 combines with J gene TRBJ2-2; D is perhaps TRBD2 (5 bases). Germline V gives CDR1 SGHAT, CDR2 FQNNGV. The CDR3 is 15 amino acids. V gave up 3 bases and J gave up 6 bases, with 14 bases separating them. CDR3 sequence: CASSFFLALPGELFF. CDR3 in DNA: TGTGCCAGCAGCTTTTTCCTAGCTTTACCCGGGGAGCTGTTTTTT.

CDR3 in amino acids: CASSRTITGGGNYGYTF. In nucleotides, the CDR3 is TGTGCCAGCAGCCGGACGATTACAGGGGGCGGTAACTATGGCTACACCTTC. The chain has TRBV11-2 and TRBJ1-2, with 9 nucleotides matching TRBD1. Looked up from germline, CDR1 is SGHAT and CDR2 is FQNNGV. The junction had 11 bases not matched to a gene; V was cut back by 5 bases and J by 1 base. CDR3 length: 17 residues.

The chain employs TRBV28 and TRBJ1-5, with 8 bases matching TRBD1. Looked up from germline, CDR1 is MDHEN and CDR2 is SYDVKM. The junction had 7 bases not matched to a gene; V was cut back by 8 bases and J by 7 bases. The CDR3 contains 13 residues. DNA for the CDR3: TGTGCCAGCCATAAACAGGGGGGCCAGCCCCAGCATTTT. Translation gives CASHKQGGQPQHF.

The DNA for the CDR3 is TGTGCCAGTAGTATCTACCCGACAGGGAGTGAGCAGTTCTTC. Protein: CASSIYPTGSEQFF. This chain joins TRBV19 and TRBJ2-1; TRBD1 matches 7 bases. The CDR3 covers 14 residues. Germline values: CDR1 LNHDA, CDR2 SQIVND (reference sequence). Germline trimming cut 3 bases from V and 9 bases from J; bases unmatched to any gene: 8.

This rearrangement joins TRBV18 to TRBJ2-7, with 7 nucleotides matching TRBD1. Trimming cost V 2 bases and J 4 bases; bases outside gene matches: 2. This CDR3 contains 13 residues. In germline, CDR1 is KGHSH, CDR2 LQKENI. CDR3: CASSPYRGYEQYF. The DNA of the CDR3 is TGTGCCAGCTCACCATACAGGGGATACGAGCAGTACTTC.

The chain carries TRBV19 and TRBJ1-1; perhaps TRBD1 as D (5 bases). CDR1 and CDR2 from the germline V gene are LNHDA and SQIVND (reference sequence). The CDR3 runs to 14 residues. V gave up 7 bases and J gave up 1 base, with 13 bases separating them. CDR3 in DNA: TGTGCCAGTATGCCGACCGACAGGAACACTGAAGCTTTCTTT. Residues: CASMPTDRNTEAFF. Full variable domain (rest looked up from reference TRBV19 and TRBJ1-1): DGGITQSPKYLFRKEGQNVTLSCEQNLNHDAMYWYRQDPGQGLRLIYYSQIVNDFQKGDIAEGYSVSREKKESFPLTVTSAQKNPTAFYLCASMPTDRNTEAFFGQGTRLTVV.

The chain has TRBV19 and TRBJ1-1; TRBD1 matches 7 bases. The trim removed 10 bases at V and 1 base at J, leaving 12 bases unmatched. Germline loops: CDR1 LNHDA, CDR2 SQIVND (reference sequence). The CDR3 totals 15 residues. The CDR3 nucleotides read TGTGCCACCTGGACAGGCTCGGCGGGGAACACTGAAGCTTTCTTT. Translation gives CATWTGSAGNTEAFF. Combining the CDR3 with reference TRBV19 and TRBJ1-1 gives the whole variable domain DGGITQSPKYLFRKEGQNVTLSCEQNLNHDAMYWYRQDPGQGLRLIYYSQIVNDFQKGDIAEGYSVSREKKESFPLTVTSAQKNPTAFYLCATWTGSAGNTEAFFGQGTRLTVV.

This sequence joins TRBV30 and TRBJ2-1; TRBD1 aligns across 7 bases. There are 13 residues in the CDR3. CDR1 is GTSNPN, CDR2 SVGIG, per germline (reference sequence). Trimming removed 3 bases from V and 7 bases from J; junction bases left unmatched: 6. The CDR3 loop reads CAWSQGQLNEQFF. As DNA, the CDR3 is TGTGCCTGGAGCCAGGGACAGCTAAATGAGCAGTTCTTC.

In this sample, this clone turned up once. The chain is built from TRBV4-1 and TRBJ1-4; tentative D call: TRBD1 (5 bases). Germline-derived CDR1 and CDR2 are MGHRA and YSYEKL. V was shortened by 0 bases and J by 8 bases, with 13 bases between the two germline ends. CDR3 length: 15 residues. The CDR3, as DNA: TGCGCCAGCAGCCAAGAACCCAGGGATAGCGAAAAACTGTTTTTT. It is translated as CASSQEPRDSEKLFF.

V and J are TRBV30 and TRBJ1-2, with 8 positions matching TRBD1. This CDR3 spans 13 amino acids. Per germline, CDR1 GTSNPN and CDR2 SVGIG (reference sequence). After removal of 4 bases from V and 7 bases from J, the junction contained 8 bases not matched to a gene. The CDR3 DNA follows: TGTGCCTGGAACTTCAGGGGGCGCGGTGGCTACACCTTC. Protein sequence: CAWNFRGRGGYTF.

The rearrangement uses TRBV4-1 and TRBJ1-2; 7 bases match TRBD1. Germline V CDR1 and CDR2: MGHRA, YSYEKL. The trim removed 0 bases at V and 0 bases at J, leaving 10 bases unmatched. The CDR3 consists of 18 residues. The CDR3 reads CASSQDWDRIKTNYGYTF. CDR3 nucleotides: TGCGCCAGCAGCCAAGACTGGGACAGAATAAAGACTAACTATGGCTACACCTTC.

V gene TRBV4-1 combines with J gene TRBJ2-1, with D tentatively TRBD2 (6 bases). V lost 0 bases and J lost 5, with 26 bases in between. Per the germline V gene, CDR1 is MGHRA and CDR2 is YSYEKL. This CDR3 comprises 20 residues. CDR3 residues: CASSQDPSVWGEAEDNEQFF. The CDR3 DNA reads TGCGCCAGCAGCCAAGACCCCTCTGTGTGGGGGGAGGCGGAGGACAATGAGCAGTTCTTC.

The CDR3 spells CASRDSGTDTQYF. Written as DNA, the CDR3 is TGCGCCAGCCGGGACTCCGGAACAGATACGCAGTATTTT. V is TRBV5-1 and J is TRBJ2-3, with D tentatively TRBD2 (6 bases). V was trimmed by 7 bases and J by 3 bases, leaving 12 bases between them. This CDR3 is built from 13 residues. Germline assignment: CDR1 SGHRS and CDR2 YFSETQ.

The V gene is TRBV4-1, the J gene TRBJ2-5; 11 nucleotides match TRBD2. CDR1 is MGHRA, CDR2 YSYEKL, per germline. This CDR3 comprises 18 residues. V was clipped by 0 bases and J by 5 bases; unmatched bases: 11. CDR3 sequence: CASSQDTTSGGRRETQYF. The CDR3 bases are TGCGCCAGCAGCCAAGATACCACTAGCGGGGGCCGACGGGAGACCCAGTACTTC.